This paragraph covers one T cell receptor beta chain sequence. These data come from a study of control samples from healthy donors and cancer patients. Trimming cost V 3 bases and J 7 bases; bases outside gene matches: 0. The germline V gene encodes CDR1 MNHEY and CDR2 SMNVEV (reference sequence). The CDR3 is made up of 13 amino acids. Assay used: immunoSEQ multiplex PCR; TCRdb lists only in-frame clones, some missing. Altogether 100,000 to 150,000 clones are present, around nine tenths being singletons, with the ten largest covering 4.5% to 7%. The rearrangement links TRBV27 to TRBJ1-3; 10 nucleotides match TRBD1. This TCR was sampled from a man aged 18-30 years in good health. Sequenced material: blood. The CDR3 bases are TGTGCCAGCAGTTTGACAGGGGGCAACACCATATATTTT. It translates to CASSLTGGNTIYF.